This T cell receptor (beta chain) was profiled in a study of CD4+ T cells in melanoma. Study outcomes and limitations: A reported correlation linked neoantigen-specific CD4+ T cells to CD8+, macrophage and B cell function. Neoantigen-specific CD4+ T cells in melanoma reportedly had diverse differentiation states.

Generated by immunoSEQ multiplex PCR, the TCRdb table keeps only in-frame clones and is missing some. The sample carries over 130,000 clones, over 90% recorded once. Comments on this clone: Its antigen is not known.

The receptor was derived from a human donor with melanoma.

CDR3 sequence (DNA): TGCAGAGCGGGGGGCAGAGAGACCCAGTACTTC. Translated, it gives CRAGGRETQYF. V gene TRBV20-1 combines with J gene TRBJ2-5; the match to TRBD2 covers 9 bases. Germline V gives CDR1 DFQATT, CDR2 SNEGSKA (reference sequence). The length of the CDR3 is 11 residues.